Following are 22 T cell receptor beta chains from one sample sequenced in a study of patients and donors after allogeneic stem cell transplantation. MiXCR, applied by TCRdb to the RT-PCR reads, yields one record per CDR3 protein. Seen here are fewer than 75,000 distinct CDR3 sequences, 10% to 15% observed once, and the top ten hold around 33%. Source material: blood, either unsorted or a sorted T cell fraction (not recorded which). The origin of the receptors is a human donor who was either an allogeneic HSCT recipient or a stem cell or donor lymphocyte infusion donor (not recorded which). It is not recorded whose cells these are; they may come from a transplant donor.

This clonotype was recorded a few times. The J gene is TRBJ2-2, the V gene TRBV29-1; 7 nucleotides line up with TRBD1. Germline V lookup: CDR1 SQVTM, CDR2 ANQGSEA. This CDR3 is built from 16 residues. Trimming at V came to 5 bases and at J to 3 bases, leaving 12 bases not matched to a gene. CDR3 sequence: CSVQSPTGKDTGELFF. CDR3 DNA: TGCAGCGTTCAATCCCCGACAGGGAAGGACACCGGGGAGCTGTTTTTT.

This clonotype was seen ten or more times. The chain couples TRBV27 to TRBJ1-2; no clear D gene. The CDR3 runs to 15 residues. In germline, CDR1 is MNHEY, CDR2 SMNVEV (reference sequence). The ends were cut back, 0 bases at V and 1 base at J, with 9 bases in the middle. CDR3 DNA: TGTGCCAGCAGTTTATCGGAGATCGGTAACTATGGCTACACCTTC. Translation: CASSLSEIGNYGYTF.

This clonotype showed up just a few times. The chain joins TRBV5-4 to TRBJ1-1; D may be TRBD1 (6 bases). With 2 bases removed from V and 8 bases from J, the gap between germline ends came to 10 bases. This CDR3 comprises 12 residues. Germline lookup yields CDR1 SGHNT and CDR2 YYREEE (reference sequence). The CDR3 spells CASSFPGTEAFF. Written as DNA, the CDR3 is TGTGCCAGCAGCTTCCCCGGGACAGAAGCTTTCTTT.

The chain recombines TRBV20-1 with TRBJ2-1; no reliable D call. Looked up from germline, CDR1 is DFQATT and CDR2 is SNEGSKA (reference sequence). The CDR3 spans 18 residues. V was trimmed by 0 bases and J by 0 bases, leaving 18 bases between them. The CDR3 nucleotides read TGCAGTGCTAGAGATGGTATCAGTAGGCCTACCTCCTACAATGAGCAGTTCTTC. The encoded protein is CSARDGISRPTSYNEQFF.

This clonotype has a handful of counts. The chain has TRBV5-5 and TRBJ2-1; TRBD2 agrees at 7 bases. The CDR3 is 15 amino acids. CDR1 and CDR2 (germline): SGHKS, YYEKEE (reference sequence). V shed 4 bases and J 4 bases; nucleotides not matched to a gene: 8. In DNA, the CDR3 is TGTGCCAGCAGCCCGGTGTTGCGGGAGTACAATGAGCAGTTCTTC. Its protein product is CASSPVLREYNEQFF.

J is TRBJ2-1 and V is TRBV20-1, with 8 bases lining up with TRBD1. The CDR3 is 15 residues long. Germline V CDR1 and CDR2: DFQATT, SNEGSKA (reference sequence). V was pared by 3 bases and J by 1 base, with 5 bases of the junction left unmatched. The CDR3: CSASRGPGSYNEQFF. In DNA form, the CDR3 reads TGCAGTGCTAGCAGGGGGCCGGGGTCCTACAATGAGCAGTTCTTC.

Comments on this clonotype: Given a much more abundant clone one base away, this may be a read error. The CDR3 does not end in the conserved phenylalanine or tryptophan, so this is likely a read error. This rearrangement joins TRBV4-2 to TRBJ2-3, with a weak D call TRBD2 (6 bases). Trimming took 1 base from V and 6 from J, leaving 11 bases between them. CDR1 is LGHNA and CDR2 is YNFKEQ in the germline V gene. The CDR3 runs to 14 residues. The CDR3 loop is CASSQGGAPDTQYL. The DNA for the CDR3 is TGTGCCAGCAGCCAAGGCGGGGCCCCTGATACGCAGTATTTG.

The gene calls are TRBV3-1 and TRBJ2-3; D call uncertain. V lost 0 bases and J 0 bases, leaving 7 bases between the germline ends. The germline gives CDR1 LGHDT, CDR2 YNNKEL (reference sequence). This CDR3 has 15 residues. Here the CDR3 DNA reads TGTGCCAGCAGCCAAGAAAGGTTGAGCACAGATACGCAGTATTTT. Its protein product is CASSQERLSTDTQYF.

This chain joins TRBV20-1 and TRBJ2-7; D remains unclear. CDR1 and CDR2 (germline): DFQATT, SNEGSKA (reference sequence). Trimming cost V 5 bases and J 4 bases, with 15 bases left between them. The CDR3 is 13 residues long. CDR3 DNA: TGCAGTGCTGCCCCCGGAACTCGGTACGAGCAGTACTTC. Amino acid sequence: CSAAPGTRYEQYF.

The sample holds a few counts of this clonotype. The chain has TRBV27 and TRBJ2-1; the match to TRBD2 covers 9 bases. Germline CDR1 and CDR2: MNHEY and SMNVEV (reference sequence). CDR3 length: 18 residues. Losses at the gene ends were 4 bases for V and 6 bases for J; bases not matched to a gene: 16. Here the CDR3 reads CASSWNSIAGAGLNEQFF. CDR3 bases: TGTGCCAGCAGTTGGAATTCCATAGCGGGAGCGGGGCTCAATGAGCAGTTCTTC.

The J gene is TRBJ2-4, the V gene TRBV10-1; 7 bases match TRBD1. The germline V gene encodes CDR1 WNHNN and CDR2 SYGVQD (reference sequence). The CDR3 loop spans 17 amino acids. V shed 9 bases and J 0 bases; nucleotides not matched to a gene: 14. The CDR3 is CASSPGQSSVAKNIQYF. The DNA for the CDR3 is TGCGCCAGTTCCCCGGGACAGAGTTCTGTAGCCAAAAACATTCAGTACTTC.

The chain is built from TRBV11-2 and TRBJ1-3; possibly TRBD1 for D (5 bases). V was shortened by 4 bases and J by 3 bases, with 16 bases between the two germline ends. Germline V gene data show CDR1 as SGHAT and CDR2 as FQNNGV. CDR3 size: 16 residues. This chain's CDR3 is CASSYYVGGFGNTIYF. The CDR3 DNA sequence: TGTGCCAGCAGCTACTACGTGGGGGGGTTTGGAAACACCATATATTTT.

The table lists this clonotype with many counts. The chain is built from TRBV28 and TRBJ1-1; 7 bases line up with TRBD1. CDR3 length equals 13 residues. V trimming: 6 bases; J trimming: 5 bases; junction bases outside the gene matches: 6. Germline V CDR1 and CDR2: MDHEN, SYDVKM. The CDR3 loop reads CASSSRQGTEAFF. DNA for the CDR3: TGTGCCAGCAGCTCCCGACAGGGAACTGAAGCTTTCTTT. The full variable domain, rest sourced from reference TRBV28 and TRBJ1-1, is DVKVTQSSRYLVKRTGEKVFLECVQDMDHENMFWYRQDPGLGLRLIYFSYDVKMKEKGDIPEGYSVSREKKERFSLILESASTNQTSMYLCASSSRQGTEAFFGQGTRLTVV.

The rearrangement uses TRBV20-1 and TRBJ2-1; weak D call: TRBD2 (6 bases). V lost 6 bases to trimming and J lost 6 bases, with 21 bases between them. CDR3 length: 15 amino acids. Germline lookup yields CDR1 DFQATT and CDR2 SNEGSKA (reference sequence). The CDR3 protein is CSASTVLRDRNEQFF. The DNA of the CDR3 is TGCAGTGCCTCGACGGTTCTGCGGGACCGCAATGAGCAGTTCTTC.

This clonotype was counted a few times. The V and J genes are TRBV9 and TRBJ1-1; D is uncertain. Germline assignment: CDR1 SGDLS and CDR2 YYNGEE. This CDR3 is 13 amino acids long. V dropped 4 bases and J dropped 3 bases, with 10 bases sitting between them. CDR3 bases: TGTGCCAGCAGCTCCCACACGTACACTGAAGCTTTCTTT. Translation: CASSSHTYTEAFF.

The CDR3 DNA follows: TGCAGTGCCGCGCTAGAGGGATCCTACGAGCAGTACTTC. As protein: CSAALEGSYEQYF. This rearrangement joins TRBV20-1 to TRBJ2-7; D is possibly TRBD2 (5 bases). Trimming stripped 6 bases from V and 1 base from J, with 13 bases between. CDR1 and CDR2 from the germline V gene are DFQATT and SNEGSKA (reference sequence). The CDR3 runs 13 residues.

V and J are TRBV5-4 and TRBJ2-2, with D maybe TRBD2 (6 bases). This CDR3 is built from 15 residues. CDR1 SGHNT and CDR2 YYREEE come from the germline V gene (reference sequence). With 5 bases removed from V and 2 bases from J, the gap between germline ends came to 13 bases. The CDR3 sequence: CASRKEAGNTGELFF. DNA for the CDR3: TGTGCCAGCAGAAAAGAGGCGGGAAACACCGGGGAGCTGTTTTTT.

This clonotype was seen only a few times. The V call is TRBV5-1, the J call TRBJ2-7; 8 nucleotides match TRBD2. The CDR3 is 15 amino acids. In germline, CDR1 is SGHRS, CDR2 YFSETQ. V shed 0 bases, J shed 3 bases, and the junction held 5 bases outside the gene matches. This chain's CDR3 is CASSLAVSGIYEQYF. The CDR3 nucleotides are TGCGCCAGCAGCTTGGCGGTTAGCGGGATCTACGAGCAGTACTTC. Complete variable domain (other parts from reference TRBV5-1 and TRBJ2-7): KAGVTQTPRYLIKTRGQQVTLSCSPISGHRSVSWYQQTPGQGLQFLFEYFSETQRNKGNFPGRFSGRQFSNSRSEMNVSTLELGDSALYLCASSLAVSGIYEQYFGPGTRLTVT.

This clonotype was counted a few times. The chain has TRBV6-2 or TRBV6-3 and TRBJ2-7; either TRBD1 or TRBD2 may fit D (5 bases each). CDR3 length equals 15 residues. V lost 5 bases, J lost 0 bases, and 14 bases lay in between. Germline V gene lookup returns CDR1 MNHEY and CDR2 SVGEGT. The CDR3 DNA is TGTGCCAGCAGTCTTCACCGGGACCACTCCTACGAGCAGTACTTC. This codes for CASSLHRDHSYEQYF.

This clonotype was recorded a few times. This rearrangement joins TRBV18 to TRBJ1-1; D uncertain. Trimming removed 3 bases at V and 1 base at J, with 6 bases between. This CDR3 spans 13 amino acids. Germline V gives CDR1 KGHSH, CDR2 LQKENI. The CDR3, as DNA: TGTGCCAGCTCACCGCGGGGGAACACTGAAGCTTTCTTT. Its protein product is CASSPRGNTEAFF. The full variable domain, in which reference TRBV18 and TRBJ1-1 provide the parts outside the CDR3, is NAGVMQNPRHLVRRRGQEARLRCSPMKGHSHVYWYRQLPEEGLKFMVYLQKENIIDESGMPKERFSAEFPKEGPSILRIQQVVRGDSAAYFCASSPRGNTEAFFGQGTRLTVV.

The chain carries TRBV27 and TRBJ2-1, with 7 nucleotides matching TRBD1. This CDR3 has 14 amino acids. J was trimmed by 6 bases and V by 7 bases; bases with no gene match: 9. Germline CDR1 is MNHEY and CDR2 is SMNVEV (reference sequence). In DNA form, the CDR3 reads TGTGCCAGCAACTCCGGGACAGCTCTCAATGAGCAGTTCTTC. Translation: CASNSGTALNEQFF.

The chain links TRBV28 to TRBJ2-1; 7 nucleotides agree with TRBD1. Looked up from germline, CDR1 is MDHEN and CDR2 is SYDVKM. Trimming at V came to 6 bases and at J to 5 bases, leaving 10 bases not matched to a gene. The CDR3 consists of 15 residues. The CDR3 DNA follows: TGTGCCAGCAGAGATCCGGGACAGCCTGACAATGAGCAGTTCTTC. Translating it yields CASRDPGQPDNEQFF.